These 3 T cell receptor beta chains were sequenced from one sample in a study of blood T cells in healthy people across ages. Sample-barcoded 5' priming and a J-beta primer mix drove a second PCR of about 7 to 12 cycles. TCRdb recomputed calls from the 5' RACE reads with MiXCR, one row per CDR3 protein. This sample carries roughly 1,100,000 distinct CDR3 sequences, approximately 25% of them seen once, and the ten largest clones take approximately 0.7%. The same sample was also studied in work on T cells of mothers and their children.

The source material was blood. The receptors derive from a girl aged 2 to 9 in good health.

This clonotype was detected a few times. This sequence joins TRBV7-9 and TRBJ2-1; D is ambiguous. The ends were cut back, 4 bases at V and 8 bases at J, with 15 bases in the middle. The CDR3 is 14 residues long. The germline CDR1 and CDR2 sequences are SEHNR and FQNEAQ (reference sequence). The CDR3 region has the DNA TGTGCCAGCAGCTCCATGGGTCGGGTCTATGAGCAGTTCTTC. This encodes CASSSMGRVYEQFF.

The rearrangement links TRBV12-3 or TRBV12-4 to TRBJ2-5; 11 positions agree with TRBD1. The J call may be faulty, since TRBJ2-7 better matches the DNA end. The CDR3 covers 13 residues. CDR3 residues: CASRRTGGDEQYF. The CDR3 nucleotides read TGTGCCAGCAGGCGGACAGGGGGCGACGAGCAGTACTTC.

This chain joins TRBV7-3 and TRBJ2-2; 12 bases agree with TRBD2. The CDR3 spans 15 residues. Germline V gives CDR1 SGHTA, CDR2 FQGTGA. The ends lost 5 bases at V and 5 bases at J; junction bases unmatched: 3. The CDR3 bases are TGTGCCAGCAGCGCTAGCGGGGGGGCAACCGGGGAGCTGTTTTTT. Amino acid sequence: CASSASGGATGELFF.